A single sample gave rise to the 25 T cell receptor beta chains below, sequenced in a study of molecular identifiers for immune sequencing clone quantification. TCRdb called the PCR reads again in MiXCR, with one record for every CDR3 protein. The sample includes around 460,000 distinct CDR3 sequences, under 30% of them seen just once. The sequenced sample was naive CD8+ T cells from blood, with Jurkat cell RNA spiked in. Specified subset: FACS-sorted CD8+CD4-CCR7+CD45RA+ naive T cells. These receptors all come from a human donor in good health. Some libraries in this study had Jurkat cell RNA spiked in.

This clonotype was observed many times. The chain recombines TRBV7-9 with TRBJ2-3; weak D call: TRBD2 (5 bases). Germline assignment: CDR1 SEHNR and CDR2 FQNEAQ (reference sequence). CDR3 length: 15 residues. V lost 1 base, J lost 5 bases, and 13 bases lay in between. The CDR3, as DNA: TGTGCCAGCAGCTTAGTATTCGGTGAGGGAGATACGCAGTATTTT. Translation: CASSLVFGEGDTQYF.

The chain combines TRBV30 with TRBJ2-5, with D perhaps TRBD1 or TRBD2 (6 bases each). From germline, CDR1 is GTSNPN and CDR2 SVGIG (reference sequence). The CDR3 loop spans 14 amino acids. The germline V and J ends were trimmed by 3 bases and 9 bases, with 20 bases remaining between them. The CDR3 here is CAWSSRQAGEAQYF. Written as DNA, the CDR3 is TGTGCCTGGAGCTCTCGACAGGCCGGGGAGGCCCAGTACTTC.

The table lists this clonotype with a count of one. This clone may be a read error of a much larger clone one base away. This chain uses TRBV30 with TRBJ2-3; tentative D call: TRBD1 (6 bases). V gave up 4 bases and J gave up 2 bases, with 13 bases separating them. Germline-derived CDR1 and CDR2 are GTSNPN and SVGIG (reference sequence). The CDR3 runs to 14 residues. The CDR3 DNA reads TGTGCCTGGAAGGGGGACCACTCCACAGATACGCAGTATTTT. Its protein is CAWKGDHSTDTQYF.

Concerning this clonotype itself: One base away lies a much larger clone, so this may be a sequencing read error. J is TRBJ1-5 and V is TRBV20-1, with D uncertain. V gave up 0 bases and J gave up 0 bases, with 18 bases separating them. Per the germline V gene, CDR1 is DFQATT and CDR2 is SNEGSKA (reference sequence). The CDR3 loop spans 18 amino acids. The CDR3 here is CSARDRGPILGSNQPQHF. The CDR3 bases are TGCAGTGCTAGAGATCGCGGCCCTATCCTGGGTAGCAATCAGCCCCAGCATTTT.

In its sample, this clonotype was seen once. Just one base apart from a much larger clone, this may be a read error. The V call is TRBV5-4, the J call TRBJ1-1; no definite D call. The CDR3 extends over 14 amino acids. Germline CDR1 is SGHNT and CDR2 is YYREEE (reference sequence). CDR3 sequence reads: CTSSLWGGATEAFF. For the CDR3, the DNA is TGTACCAGCAGCTTGTGGGGTGGAGCGACTGAAGCTTTCTTT.

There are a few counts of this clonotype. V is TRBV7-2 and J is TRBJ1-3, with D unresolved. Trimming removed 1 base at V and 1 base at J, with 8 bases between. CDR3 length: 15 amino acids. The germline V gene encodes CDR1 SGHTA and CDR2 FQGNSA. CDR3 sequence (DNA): TGTGCCAGCAGCTTAGGTTCGGCTTCTGGAAACACCATATATTTT. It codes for CASSLGSASGNTIYF.

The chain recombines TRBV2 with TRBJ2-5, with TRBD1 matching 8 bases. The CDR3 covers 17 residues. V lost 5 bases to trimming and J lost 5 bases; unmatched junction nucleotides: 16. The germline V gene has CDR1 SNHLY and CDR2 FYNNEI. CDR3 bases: TGTGCCAGCAGTTCCTCTACAGGGGGTAGGCTACGGGAGACCCAGTACTTC. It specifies CASSSSTGGRLRETQYF.

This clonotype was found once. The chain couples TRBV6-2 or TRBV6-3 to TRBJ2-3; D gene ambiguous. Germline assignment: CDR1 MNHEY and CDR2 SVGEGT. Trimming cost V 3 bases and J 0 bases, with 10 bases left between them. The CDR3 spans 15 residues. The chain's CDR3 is CASSYFLGSTDTQYF. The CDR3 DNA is TGTGCCAGCAGTTATTTCCTGGGGAGCACAGATACGCAGTATTTT.

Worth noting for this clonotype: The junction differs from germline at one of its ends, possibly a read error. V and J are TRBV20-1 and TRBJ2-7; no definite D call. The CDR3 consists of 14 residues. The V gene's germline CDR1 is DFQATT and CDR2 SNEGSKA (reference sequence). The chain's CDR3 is CSARGAVLVCEQCF. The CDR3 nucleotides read TGCAGTGCTAGAGGGGCAGTCCTCGTCTGCGAGCAGTGCTTC.

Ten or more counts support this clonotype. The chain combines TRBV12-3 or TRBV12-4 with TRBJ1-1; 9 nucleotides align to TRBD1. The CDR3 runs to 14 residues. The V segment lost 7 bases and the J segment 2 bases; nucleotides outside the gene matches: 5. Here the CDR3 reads CASTAQGANTEAFF. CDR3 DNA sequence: TGTGCCAGCACCGCACAGGGGGCAAACACTGAAGCTTTCTTT.

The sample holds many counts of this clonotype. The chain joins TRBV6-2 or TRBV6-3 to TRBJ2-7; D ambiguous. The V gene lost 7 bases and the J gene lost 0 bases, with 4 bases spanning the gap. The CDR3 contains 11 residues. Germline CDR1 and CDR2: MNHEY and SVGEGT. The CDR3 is CASMSSYEQYF. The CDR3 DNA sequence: TGTGCCAGCATGTCCTCCTACGAGCAGTACTTC.

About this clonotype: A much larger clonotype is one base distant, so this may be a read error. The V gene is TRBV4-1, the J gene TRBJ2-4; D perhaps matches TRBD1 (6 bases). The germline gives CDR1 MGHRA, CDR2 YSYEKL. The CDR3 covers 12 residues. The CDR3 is CDSSQDRRDKYF. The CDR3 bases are TGCGACAGCAGCCAAGATCGCAGGGACAAGTACTTC.

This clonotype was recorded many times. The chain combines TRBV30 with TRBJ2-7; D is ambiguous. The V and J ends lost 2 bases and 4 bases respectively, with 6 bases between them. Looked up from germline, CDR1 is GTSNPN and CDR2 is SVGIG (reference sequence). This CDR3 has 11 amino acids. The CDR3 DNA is TGTGCCTGGAGTACCGGGTACGAGCAGTACTTC. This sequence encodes CAWSTGYEQYF.

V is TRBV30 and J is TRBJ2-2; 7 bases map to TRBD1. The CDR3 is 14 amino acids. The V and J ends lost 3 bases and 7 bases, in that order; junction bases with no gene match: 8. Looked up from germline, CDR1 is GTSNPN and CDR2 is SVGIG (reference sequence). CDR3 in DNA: TGTGCCTGGAGGCCCGGGACAGATAGCGGGGAGCTGTTTTTT. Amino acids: CAWRPGTDSGELFF.

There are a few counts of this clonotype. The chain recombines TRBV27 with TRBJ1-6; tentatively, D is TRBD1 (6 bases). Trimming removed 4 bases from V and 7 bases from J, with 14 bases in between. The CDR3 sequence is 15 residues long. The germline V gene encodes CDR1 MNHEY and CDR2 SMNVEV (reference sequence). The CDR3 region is CASSSEQGMNSPLHF. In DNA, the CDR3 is TGTGCCAGCAGTTCTGAACAGGGTATGAATTCACCCCTCCACTTT.

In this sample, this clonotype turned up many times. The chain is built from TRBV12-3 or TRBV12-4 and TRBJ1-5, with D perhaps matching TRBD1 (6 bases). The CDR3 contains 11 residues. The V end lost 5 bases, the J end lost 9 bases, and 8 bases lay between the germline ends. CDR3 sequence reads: CASSQGTPQHF. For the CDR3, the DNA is TGTGCCAGCAGTCAGGGGACGCCCCAGCATTTT.

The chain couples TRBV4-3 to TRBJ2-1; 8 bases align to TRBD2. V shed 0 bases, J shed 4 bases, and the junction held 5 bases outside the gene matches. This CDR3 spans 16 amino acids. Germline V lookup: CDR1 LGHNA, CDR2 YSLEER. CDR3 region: CASSQDTSGKYNEQFF. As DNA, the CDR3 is TGCGCCAGCAGCCAAGATACTAGCGGCAAATACAATGAGCAGTTCTTC.

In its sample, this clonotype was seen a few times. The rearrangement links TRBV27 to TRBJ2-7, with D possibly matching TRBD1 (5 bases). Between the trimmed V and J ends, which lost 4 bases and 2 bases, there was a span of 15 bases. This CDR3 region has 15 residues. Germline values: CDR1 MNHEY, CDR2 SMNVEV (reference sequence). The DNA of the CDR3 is TGTGCCAGCAGTTCGACATTTGACAGAACCTACGAGCAGTACTTC. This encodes CASSSTFDRTYEQYF.

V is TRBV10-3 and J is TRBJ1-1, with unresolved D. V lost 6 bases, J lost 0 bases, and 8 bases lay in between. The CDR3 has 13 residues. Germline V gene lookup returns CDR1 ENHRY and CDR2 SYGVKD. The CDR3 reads CAIRDGMNTEAFF. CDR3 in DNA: TGTGCCATCAGGGACGGCATGAACACTGAAGCTTTCTTT.

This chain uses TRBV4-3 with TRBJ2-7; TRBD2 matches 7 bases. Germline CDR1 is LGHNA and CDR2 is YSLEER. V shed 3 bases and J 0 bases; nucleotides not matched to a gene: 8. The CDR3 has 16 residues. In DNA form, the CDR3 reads TGCGCCAGCAGCCAGGACGCTAGCGGTACCTCCTACGAGCAGTACTTC. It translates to CASSQDASGTSYEQYF.

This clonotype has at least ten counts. The CDR3 nucleotides are TGTGCCAGTACCGGAGGGTTCAATCAGCCCCAGCATTTT. Its translation: CASTGGFNQPQHF. The chain recombines TRBV19 with TRBJ1-5; D uncertain. CDR3 length: 13 amino acids. Germline V gene data show CDR1 as LNHDA and CDR2 as SQIVND (reference sequence). The ends were cut back, 7 bases at V and 3 bases at J, with 10 bases in the middle.

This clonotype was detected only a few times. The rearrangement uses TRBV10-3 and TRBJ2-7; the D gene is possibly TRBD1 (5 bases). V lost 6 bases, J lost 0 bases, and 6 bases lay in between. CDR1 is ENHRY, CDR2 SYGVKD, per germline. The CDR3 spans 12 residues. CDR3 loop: CAIRTVSYEQYF. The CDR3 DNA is TGTGCCATCAGGACAGTCTCCTACGAGCAGTACTTC.

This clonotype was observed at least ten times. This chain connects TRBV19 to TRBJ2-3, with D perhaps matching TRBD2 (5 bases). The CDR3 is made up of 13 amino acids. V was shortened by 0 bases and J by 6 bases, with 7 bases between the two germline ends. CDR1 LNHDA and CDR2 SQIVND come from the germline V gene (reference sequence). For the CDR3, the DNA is TGTGCCAGTAGTATAGATCCGGGGGATACGCAGTATTTT. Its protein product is CASSIDPGDTQYF.

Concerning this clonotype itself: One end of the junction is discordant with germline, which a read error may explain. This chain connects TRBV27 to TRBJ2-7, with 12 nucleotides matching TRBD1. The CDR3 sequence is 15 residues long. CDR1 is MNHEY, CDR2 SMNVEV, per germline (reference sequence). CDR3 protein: CASTRRGQGAHEQCF. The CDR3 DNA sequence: TGTGCCAGCACCCGAAGGGGACAGGGGGCTCACGAGCAGTGCTTC.

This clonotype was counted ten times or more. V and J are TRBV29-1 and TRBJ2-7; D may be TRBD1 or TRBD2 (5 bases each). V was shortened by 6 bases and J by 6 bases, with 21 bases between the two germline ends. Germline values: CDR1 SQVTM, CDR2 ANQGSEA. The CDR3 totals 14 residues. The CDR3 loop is CSVPGPGLGAEQYF. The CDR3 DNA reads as TGCAGCGTCCCTGGCCCAGGCCTCGGGGCCGAGCAGTACTTC.